Sequencing of this T cell receptor beta chain was carried out in a study of Ad26.COV2.S vaccination and SARS-CoV-2 variants (TCRdb year 2021). Concerning the study at large: Vaccine-arm donors were drawn from COV1001, a multicentre, randomized, double-blind, placebo-controlled phase I-IIa trial of Ad26.COV2.S in healthy adults. Ad26.COV2.S was administered intramuscularly at 5 x 10^10 or 1 x 10^11 viral particles, either as a single shot or as two shots given 56 days apart. TCRbeta repertoire sequencing was used to assess the specificity and breadth of SARS-CoV-2-reactive T cell receptors after Ad26.COV2.S vaccination. The TCR-sequenced set comprised approximately 32 samples: approximately 19 Ad26.COV2.S vaccine recipients, 5 placebo recipients and 8 SARS-CoV-2 convalescent individuals. Participants in the trial were split at random into five groups of five each, receiving low-dose or high-dose Ad26.COV2.S once or twice, or else placebo on both occasions. Investigators remained blinded to trial group allocation during experiments and outcome assessment. Overall results and qualifications from the work: Vaccine and placebo recipients had similar non-spike TCR breadth, a finding consistent with the vaccine containing only spike. Substantial breadth of spike-specific CD8+ and CD4+ T cell responses was reported after vaccination. Compared with placebo recipients, Ad26.COV2.S recipients showed higher spike-specific TCR breadth (P = 0.0014). The study lacked the statistical power to compare responses across vaccine doses or regimens. According to the authors, total T cell responses may have been underestimated by the TCR breadth and depth analyses.

The immunoSEQ Assay was used to sequence TCRbeta CDR3 regions. After extraction, genomic DNA underwent amplification by bias-controlled multiplex PCR, followed by high-throughput sequencing. In the source study's methods: To quantify the absolute abundance of every unique TCRbeta CDR3 region, sequences were collapsed and filtered. T cell fraction was estimated by normalizing TCRbeta template counts to usable DNA, which was measured by amplifying reference genes present in all nucleated cells. Repertoire TCRs were annotated as SARS-CoV-2-specific by exact matching of V gene, CDR3 amino acid sequence and J gene to a known reactive TCR set. The reference SARS-CoV-2 TCR set came from MIRA and was filtered for enrichment in COVID-19-positive ImmuneCODE repertoires, removing public or cross-reactive TCRs. Using the MIRA antigens, annotated TCRs were further analysed by specific ORF or by position within an ORF. Depth was the summed frequency of annotated unique rearrangements, while breadth was defined as annotated unique rearrangements over total unique productive rearrangements. Two-sided Wilcoxon rank-sum tests were applied when comparing TCR breadth between groups. Imported from immuneACCESS, the table was reduced by TCRdb to in-frame sequences with V and J called. These copies leave out some clones; in studies compared against another copy, an unresolved V gene accounts for under half, and the cause of the remainder is not known. D and trimming come from the DNA, and the V and J calls and clone size come from that table. The sample has over 350,000 clones on record, approximately 91% of them singletons. Together, the top ten hold roughly 3% of the sample.

Read against the paper, the sample's treatment or condition label means: roughly 20 received Ad26.COV2.S at low or high dose, single or two shots; a few received placebo; per-sample allocation not given. Repertoires of vaccine and placebo recipients were sequenced from samples taken on day 63 after the first injection. In Cohort 1b, 25 adults aged 18-55 years were enrolled at a single site in Boston, USA, between 29 July and 7 August 2020. Ad26.COV2.S was a replication-incompetent adenovirus type 26 vector expressing a prefusion-stabilized SARS-CoV-2 spike protein from the original Wuhan strain. With respect to this clone: Its binding antigen is unknown. The sample holds no much larger clone one base away, and base qualities are not on file.

Here the sequenced sample was peripheral blood, taken in a trial of Ad26.COV2.S vaccine versus placebo. The TCR originated in a person aged 18-60 years who received the Ad26.COV2.S COVID-19 vaccine or a placebo.

CDR3 region: CASSESRIVAWSGELFF. The sequenced DNA is TGCGCCAGCAGTGAGTCGAGGATAGTAGCTTGGTCTGGGGAGCTGTTTTTT. Recombination joined TRBV10-2 with TRBJ2-2, with the D gene too uncertain to name. V gives up 0 bases and J gives up 8 bases, and the segment between their germline ends measures 19 bases. Spanning cysteine to phenylalanine, the CDR3 consists of 17 amino acids. The sequence is cut down to CDR3 DNA, 51 bases in frame from base 1. The germline V gene yields WSHSY for CDR1 and SAAADI for CDR2.